The 16 T cell receptor beta chains given below trace back to one sample, sequenced in a study of shared clonotypes between healthy human individuals. The table came from immunoSEQ multiplex PCR; TCRdb's copy has only in-frame clones and leaves some out. The sample has about 2.1 million clones, about 94% seen once. CD8 cells regarded as naive lacked CD45RO, were positively chosen for CCR7, and omitted terminally differentiated effector memory CD45RA+ cells. Sequenced: naive CD8+ T cells from PBMCs. The receptors come from a young man in good health. Some clones in this sample may be carry-over from other donors' samples.

The chain uses TRBV9 and TRBJ2-7; TRBD2 agrees at 7 bases. Per germline, CDR1 SGDLS and CDR2 YYNGEE. The V segment lost 4 bases and the J segment 2 bases; nucleotides outside the gene matches: 9. The CDR3 contains 15 residues. CDR3 nucleotides: TGTGCCAGCAGCCCTGGGGAGGGCCGGACCTACGAGCAGTACTTC. The encoded protein is CASSPGEGRTYEQYF.

The chain links TRBV25-1 to TRBJ2-7; 10 bases align to TRBD1. This CDR3 is built from 14 residues. Germline CDR1 reads MGHDK; CDR2 reads SYGVNS. The ends lost 6 bases at V and 4 bases at J; junction bases unmatched: 6. The CDR3 bases are TGTGCCAGCAGCCCGACAGGGGGCAGGTACGAGCAGTACTTC. This gives the protein CASSPTGGRYEQYF.

The rearrangement uses TRBV29-1 and TRBJ2-1; 11 bases align to TRBD2. Germline V gene sequence: CDR1 SQVTM, CDR2 ANQGSEA. The CDR3 runs 13 residues. V lost 5 bases, J lost 9 bases, and 6 bases stayed unmatched. The CDR3 DNA follows: TGCAGCGTTTTAGCGGGAGGGACGGGTGAGCAGTTCTTC. It translates to CSVLAGGTGEQFF.

This chain connects TRBV6-5 to TRBJ2-1; maybe TRBD1 (5 bases). Trimming shortened V by 2 bases and J by 8 bases, and 13 bases separated the two germline ends. The length of the CDR3 is 14 residues. The V gene's germline CDR1 is MNHEY and CDR2 SVGAGI. The CDR3 region is CASSYGHQGDEQFF. As DNA, the CDR3 is TGTGCCAGCAGTTACGGGCATCAAGGGGATGAGCAGTTCTTC.

The chain links TRBV21-1 to TRBJ2-5; TRBD2 is taken as the D call from the table, unchecked against the DNA. TRBV21-1 is tagged as a pseudogene. The CDR3 extends over 17 amino acids. CDR3 nucleotide sequence: TGTGCCAGCAGCAAAGCTCGCCGCCTAGCGGGAGACGAGACCCAGTACTTC. It translates to CASSKARRLAGDETQYF.

The J gene is TRBJ2-7, the V gene TRBV13; D gene uncertain. V lost 5 bases, J lost 4 bases, and 12 bases lay in between. Per the germline V gene, CDR1 is PRHDT and CDR2 is FYEKMQ (reference sequence). CDR3 length: 13 amino acids. In DNA, the CDR3 is TGTGCCAGCAGCCCACAACGCCCATACGAGCAGTACTTC. Its translation: CASSPQRPYEQYF.

The genes are TRBV11-3 and TRBJ2-1; D gene ambiguous. CDR1 and CDR2 (germline): SGHNT, YENEEA. Trimming left V 5 bases short and J 6 bases short, with 8 bases between. CDR3 size: 12 residues. The CDR3, as DNA: TGTGCCAGCAGCCACACTTCCAATGAGCAGTTCTTC. This translates into CASSHTSNEQFF.

This chain links TRBV29-1 with TRBJ2-5; a possible D gene is TRBD2 (6 bases). Trimming shortened V by 3 bases and J by 2 bases, and 13 bases separated the two germline ends. Germline CDR1 SQVTM, CDR2 ANQGSEA. The CDR3 has 14 residues. The CDR3 here is CSVDPLALQETQYF. In DNA form, the CDR3 reads TGCAGCGTTGATCCCCTAGCGCTACAAGAGACCCAGTACTTC.

The CDR3 DNA reads as TGTGCCAGCAGTTCGGGGGGATTCATCCCCTACGAGCAGTACTTC. This encodes CASSSGGFIPYEQYF. The gene calls are TRBV27 and TRBJ2-7, with 7 bases fitting TRBD2. The junction had 8 bases not matched to a gene; V was cut back by 4 bases and J by 2 bases. Germline V gene lookup returns CDR1 MNHEY and CDR2 SMNVEV (reference sequence). This CDR3 has 15 residues.

The chain recombines TRBV6-1 with TRBJ2-7, with no clear D. Trimming took off 5 bases at V and 2 bases at J, with 10 bases between the two ends. From germline, CDR1 is MNHNS and CDR2 SASEGT. The CDR3 spans 13 residues. CDR3 nucleotides: TGTGCCAGCAGTTGGACGGTAACCTACGAGCAGTACTTC. This encodes CASSWTVTYEQYF.

The gene calls are TRBV27 and TRBJ2-7; D uncertain. The germline CDR1 and CDR2 sequences are MNHEY and SMNVEV (reference sequence). This CDR3 contains 13 residues. V shed 5 bases and J shed 7 bases, with 15 bases lying between them. The CDR3, as DNA: TGTGCCAGCAGTCCCAACCCCCCCCGTGAGCAGTACTTC. It encodes CASSPNPPREQYF.

This rearrangement joins TRBV27 to TRBJ2-7; 7 bases line up with TRBD1. Trimming at V came to 5 bases and at J to 0 bases, leaving 10 bases not matched to a gene. There are 16 residues in the CDR3. Per germline, CDR1 MNHEY and CDR2 SMNVEV (reference sequence). The CDR3 region is CASSAPDRVSSYEQYF. The CDR3, as DNA: TGTGCCAGCAGTGCCCCCGACAGGGTATCCTCCTACGAGCAGTACTTC.

V and J are TRBV19 and TRBJ1-5; the D is unclear. Trimming removed 5 bases from V and 4 bases from J, with 9 bases in between. The CDR3 is made up of 13 amino acids. Germline CDR1 is LNHDA and CDR2 is SQIVND (reference sequence). The CDR3 sequence: CASSSLTNQPQHF. CDR3 bases: TGTGCCAGTAGTTCCCTGACTAATCAGCCCCAGCATTTT. The whole variable domain, remainder taken from reference TRBV19 and TRBJ1-5, is DGGITQSPKYLFRKEGQNVTLSCEQNLNHDAMYWYRQDPGQGLRLIYYSQIVNDFQKGDIAEGYSVSREKKESFPLTVTSAQKNPTAFYLCASSSLTNQPQHFGDGTRLSIL.

This clone was seen only once. The chain combines TRBV19 with TRBJ1-1, with 8 bases lining up with TRBD1. In germline, CDR1 is LNHDA, CDR2 SQIVND (reference sequence). CDR3 length: 12 residues. The V segment lost 6 bases and the J segment 6 bases; nucleotides outside the gene matches: 3. The CDR3 DNA is TGTGCCAGTAGCGACAGGGGCGCTGAAGCTTTCTTT. This translates into CASSDRGAEAFF.

The gene calls are TRBV28 and TRBJ2-5; 14 bases fit TRBD2. Germline CDR1 and CDR2: MDHEN and SYDVKM. Germline trimming cut 5 bases from V and 1 base from J; bases unmatched to any gene: 24. The CDR3 sequence is 23 residues long. CDR3 DNA sequence: TGTGCCAGCAGTCCCATACCGGGACTAGCGGGAGTTGTCATTCAGTTCTCCCAAGAGACCCAGTACTTC. The encoded protein is CASSPIPGLAGVVIQFSQETQYF.

The V and J genes are TRBV28 and TRBJ1-2, with a weak D call TRBD1 (6 bases). V lost 6 bases, J lost 4 bases, and 18 bases lay in between. The CDR3 has 15 amino acids. In germline, CDR1 is MDHEN, CDR2 SYDVKM. The CDR3: CASRSTGILGYGYTF. The CDR3 DNA reads TGTGCCAGCAGAAGCACAGGGATTCTAGGCTATGGCTACACCTTC.